This T cell receptor (beta chain) derives from a study of T cells in tumors after PD-1 blockade. Study summary: Excluded were patients with checkpoint blockade, immunosuppressants, or radiotherapy or other anti-cancer therapy within 4 weeks.

Germline CDR1 reads MNHNY; CDR2 reads SVGAGI (reference sequence). Trimming took 0 bases from V and 7 from J, leaving 10 bases between them. This CDR3 has 13 amino acids. Study conclusions and caveats: Approximately 41% of tumor TCR clonotypes were also found in blood.

Notes on this clone: Its antigen is not identified.

Assay: immunoSEQ multiplex PCR; the TCRdb copy retains only in-frame clones and omits some. The profile covers 11,000 to 15,000 clones, with roughly two thirds appearing a single time and more than 30% taken by the ten largest. This chain uses TRBV6-6 with TRBJ2-7; D gene uncertain. The starting material was tumor tissue, obtained after anti-PD-1 treatment. The receptor was derived from a human donor with cutaneous squamous cell carcinoma. Written as DNA, the CDR3 is TGTGCCAGCAGTTACTCGCCTTCTCGAGAGCAGTACTTC. It encodes CASSYSPSREQYF.